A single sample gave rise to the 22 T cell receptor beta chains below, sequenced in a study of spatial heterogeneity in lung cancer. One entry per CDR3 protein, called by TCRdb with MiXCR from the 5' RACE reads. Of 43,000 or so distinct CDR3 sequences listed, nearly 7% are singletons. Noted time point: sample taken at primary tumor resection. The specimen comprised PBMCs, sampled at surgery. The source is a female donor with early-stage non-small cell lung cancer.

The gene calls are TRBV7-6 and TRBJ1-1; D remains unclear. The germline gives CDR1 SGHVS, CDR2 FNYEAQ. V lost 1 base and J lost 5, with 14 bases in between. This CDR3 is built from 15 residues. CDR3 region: CASSLVPARGTEAFF. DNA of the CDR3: TGTGCCAGCAGCTTAGTTCCGGCGAGAGGTACTGAAGCTTTCTTT.

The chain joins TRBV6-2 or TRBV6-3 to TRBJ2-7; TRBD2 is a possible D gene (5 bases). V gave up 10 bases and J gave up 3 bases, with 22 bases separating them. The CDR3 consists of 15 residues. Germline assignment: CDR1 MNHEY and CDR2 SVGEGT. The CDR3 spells CATSSRRSSFYEQYF. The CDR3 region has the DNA TGTGCCACCTCTAGCCGCCGGTCCTCTTTCTACGAGCAGTACTTC.

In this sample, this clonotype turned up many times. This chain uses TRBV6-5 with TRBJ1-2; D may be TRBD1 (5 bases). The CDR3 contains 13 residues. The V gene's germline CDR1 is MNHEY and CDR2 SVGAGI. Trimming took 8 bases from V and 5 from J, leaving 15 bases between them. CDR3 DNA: TGTGCCAGCCTGTCAAGCCGGGGGTATGGCTACACCTTC. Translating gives CASLSSRGYGYTF.

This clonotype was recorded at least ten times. CDR3 coding DNA: TGCAGCGTTGAAACTAAGACAGGGCGCACTGAAGCTTTCTTT. It yields the protein CSVETKTGRTEAFF. The chain joins TRBV29-1 to TRBJ1-1; 7 nucleotides match TRBD1. Germline CDR1 reads SQVTM; CDR2 reads ANQGSEA. J was trimmed by 4 bases and V by 2 bases; bases with no gene match: 7. The CDR3 is 14 residues long.

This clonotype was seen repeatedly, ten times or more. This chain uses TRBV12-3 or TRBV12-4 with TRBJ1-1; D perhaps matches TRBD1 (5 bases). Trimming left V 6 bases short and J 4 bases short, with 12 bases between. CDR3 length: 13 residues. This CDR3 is CASRPGPSTEAFF. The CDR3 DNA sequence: TGTGCCAGCAGGCCGGGACCAAGCACTGAAGCTTTCTTT.

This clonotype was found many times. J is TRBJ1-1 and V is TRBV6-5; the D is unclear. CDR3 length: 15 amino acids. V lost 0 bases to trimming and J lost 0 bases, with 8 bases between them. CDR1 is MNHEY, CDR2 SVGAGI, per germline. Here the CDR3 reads CASSYSSAMNTEAFF. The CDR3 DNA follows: TGTGCCAGCAGTTACTCCAGCGCTATGAACACTGAAGCTTTCTTT.

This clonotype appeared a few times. CDR3 amino acids: CASSQGVSYNQPQHF. The CDR3 coding sequence is TGTGCCAGCAGCCAGGGGGTAAGCTACAATCAGCCCCAGCATTTT. The chain has TRBV3-1 and TRBJ1-5; weak D call: TRBD1 (5 bases). Trimming removed 3 bases at V and 3 bases at J, with 12 bases between. Germline lookup yields CDR1 LGHDT and CDR2 YNNKEL (reference sequence). This CDR3 comprises 15 residues.

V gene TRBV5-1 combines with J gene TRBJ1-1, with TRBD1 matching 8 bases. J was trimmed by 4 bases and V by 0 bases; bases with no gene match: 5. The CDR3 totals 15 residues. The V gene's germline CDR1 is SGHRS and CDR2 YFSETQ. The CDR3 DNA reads TGCGCCAGCAGCTTGGTTCAGGGGGCAGGCACTGAAGCTTTCTTT. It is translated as CASSLVQGAGTEAFF.

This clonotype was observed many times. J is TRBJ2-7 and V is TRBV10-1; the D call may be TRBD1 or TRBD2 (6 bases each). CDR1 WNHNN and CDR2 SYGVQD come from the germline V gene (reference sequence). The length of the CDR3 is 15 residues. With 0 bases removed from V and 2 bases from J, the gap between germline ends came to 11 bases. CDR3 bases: TGCGCCAGCAGTGAGTCGACGGGGGACACCTACGAGCAGTACTTC. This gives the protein CASSESTGDTYEQYF.

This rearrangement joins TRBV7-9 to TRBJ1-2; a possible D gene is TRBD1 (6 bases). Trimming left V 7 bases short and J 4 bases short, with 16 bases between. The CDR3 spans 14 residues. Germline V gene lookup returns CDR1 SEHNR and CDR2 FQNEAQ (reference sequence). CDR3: CASTRVGGFYGYTF. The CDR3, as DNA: TGTGCCAGCACCCGAGTAGGGGGTTTCTATGGCTACACCTTC.

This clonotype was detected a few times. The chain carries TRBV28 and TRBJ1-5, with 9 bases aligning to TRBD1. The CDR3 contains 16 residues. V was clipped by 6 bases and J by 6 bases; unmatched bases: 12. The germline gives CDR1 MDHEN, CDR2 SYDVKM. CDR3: CASRVTGTGIFQPQHF. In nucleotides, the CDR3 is TGTGCCAGCAGGGTTACCGGGACAGGGATCTTTCAGCCCCAGCATTTT.

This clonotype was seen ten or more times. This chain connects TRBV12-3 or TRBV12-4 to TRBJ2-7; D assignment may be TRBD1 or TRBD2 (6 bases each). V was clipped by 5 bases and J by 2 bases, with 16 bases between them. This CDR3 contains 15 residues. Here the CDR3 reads CASSPRGGGTYEQYF. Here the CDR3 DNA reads TGTGCCAGCAGTCCCCGTGGAGGGGGGACCTACGAGCAGTACTTC.

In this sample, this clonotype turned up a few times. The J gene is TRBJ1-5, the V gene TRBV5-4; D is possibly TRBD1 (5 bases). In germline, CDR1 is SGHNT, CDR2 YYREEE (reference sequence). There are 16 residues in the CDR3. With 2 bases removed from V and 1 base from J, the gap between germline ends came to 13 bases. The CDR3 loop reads CASSLDGGGSNQPQHF. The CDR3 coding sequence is TGTGCCAGCAGCTTAGATGGGGGTGGGAGCAATCAGCCCCAGCATTTT.

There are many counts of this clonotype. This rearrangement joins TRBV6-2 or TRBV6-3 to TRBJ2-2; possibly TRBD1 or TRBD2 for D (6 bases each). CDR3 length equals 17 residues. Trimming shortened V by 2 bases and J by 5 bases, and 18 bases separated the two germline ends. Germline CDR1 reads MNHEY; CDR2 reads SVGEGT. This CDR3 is CASSYRAGGPWTGELFF. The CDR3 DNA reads TGTGCCAGCAGTTACAGGGCCGGGGGCCCGTGGACCGGGGAGCTGTTTTTT.

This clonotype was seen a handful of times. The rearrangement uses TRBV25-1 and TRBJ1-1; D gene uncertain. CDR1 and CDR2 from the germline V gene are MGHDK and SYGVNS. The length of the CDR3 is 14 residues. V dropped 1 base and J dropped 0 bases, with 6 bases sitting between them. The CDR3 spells CASSELSLNTEAFF. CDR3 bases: TGTGCCAGCAGTGAATTATCATTGAACACTGAAGCTTTCTTT.

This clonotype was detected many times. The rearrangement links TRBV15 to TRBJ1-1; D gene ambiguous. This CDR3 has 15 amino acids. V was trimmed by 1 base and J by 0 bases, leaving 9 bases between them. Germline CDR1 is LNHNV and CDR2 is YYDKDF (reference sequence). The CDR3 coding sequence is TGTGCCACCAGCAGAGGAGGAGCACTGAACACTGAAGCTTTCTTT. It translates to CATSRGGALNTEAFF.

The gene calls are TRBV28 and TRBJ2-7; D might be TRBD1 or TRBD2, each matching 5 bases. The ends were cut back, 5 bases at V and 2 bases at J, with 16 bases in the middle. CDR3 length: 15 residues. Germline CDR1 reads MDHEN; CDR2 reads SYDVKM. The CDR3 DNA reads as TGTGCCAGCAGTGGATCCGGGACGGCACCCTACGAGCAGTACTTC. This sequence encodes CASSGSGTAPYEQYF.

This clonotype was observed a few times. The CDR3 DNA is TGCAGTGCTAGAGGGTGGGGCAACCAAGAGACCCAGTACTTC. The encoded protein is CSARGWGNQETQYF. The rearrangement uses TRBV20-1 and TRBJ2-5; TRBD1 is a possible D gene (5 bases). The germline V gene has CDR1 DFQATT and CDR2 SNEGSKA (reference sequence). The length of the CDR3 is 14 residues. The V gene lost 1 base and the J gene lost 0 bases, with 9 bases spanning the gap.

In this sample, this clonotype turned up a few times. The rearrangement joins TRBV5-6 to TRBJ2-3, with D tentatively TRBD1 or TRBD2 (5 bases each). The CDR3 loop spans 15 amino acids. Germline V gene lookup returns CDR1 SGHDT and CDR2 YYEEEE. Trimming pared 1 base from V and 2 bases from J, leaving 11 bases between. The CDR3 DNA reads TGTGCCAGCAGCTTGACGACAGACTACACAGATACGCAGTATTTT. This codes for CASSLTTDYTDTQYF. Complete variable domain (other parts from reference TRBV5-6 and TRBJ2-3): DAGVTQSPTHLIKTRGQQVTLRCSPKSGHDTVSWYQQALGQGPQFIFQYYEEEERQRGNFPDRFSGHQFPNYSSELNVNALLLGDSALYLCASSLTTDYTDTQYFGPGTRLTVL.

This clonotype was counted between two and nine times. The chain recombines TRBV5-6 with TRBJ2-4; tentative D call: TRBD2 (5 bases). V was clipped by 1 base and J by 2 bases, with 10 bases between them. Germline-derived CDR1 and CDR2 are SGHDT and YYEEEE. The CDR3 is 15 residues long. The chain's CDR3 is CASSLPGSPKNIQYF. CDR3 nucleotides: TGTGCCAGCAGCTTGCCGGGGTCTCCCAAAAACATTCAGTACTTC.

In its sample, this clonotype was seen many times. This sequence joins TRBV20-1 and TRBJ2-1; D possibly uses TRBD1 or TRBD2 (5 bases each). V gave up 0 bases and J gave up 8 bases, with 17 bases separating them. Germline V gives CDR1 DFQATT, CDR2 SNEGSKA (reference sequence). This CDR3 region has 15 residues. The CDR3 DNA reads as TGCAGTGCTAGAGATCCTCGGGGCCCCCACGATGAGCAGTTCTTC. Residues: CSARDPRGPHDEQFF.

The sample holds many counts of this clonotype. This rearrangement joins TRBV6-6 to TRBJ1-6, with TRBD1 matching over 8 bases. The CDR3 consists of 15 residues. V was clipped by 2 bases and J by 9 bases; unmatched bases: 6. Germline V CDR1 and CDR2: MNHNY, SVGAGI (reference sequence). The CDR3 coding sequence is TGTGCCAGCAGTTACGATCAGGGGGCAGCTTCACCCCTCCACTTT. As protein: CASSYDQGAASPLHF.